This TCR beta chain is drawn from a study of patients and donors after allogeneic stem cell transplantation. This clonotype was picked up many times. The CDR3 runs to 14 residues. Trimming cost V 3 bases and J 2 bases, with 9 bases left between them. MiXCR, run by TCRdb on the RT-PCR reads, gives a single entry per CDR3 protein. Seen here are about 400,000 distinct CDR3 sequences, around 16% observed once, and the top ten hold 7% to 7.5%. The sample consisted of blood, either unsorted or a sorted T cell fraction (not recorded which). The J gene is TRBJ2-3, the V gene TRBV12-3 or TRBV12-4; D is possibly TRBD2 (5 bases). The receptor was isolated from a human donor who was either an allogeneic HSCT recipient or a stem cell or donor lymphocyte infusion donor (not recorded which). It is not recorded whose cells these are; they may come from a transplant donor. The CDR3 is CASSFGGLTDTQYF. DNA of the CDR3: TGTGCCAGCAGTTTCGGCGGGCTCACAGATACGCAGTATTTT.